This TCR beta chain was identified during a study of T-cell memory formation after mild COVID-19. As for the study in general: Largely donor-specific TCR clusters were found.

The CDR3 spans 12 residues. Trimming shortened V by 6 bases and J by 3 bases, and 6 bases separated the two germline ends. Germline loops: CDR1 SGHTA, CDR2 FQGNSA. From 5'RACE with constant-segment primers came TCR alpha and TCR beta cDNA libraries that carried sample barcodes and UMIs. MiXCR, applied by TCRdb to the 5' RACE reads, yields one record per CDR3 protein. The profile shows approximately 450,000 distinct CDR3 sequences, 15% to 20% of them singletons. General observations from the study: Some SARS-CoV-2-responding clones were already detected in memory before infection.

In its sample, this clonotype was seen many times. Its antigen is still unknown. Material for sequencing was PBMCs or a T cell subset sorted from them (not recorded which). The clonotype originates from an adult woman who had mild COVID-19 (a few samples of this study predate the infection). Cell type and time point are not known. The chain is built from TRBV7-2 and TRBJ2-1, with D hard to call. In DNA, the CDR3 is TGTGCCAGCAGTTCCGGCTACAATGAGCAGTTCTTC. Translated, it gives CASSSGYNEQFF.